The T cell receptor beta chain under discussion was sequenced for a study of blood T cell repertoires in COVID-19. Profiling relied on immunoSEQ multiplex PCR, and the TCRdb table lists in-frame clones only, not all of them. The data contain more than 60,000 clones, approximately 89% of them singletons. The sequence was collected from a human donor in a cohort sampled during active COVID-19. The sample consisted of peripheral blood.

The CDR3: CASSPGWWRGGSYNEQFF. The CDR3 nucleotides are TGTGCCAGCAGCCCCGGATGGTGGCGGGGGGGATCCTACAATGAGCAGTTCTTC. The genes are TRBV5-4 and TRBJ2-1, with 9 positions matching TRBD2. CDR1 and CDR2 from the germline V gene are SGHNT and YYREEE (reference sequence). With 4 bases clipped from V and 1 base from J, the junction kept 12 bases outside the gene matches. CDR3 size: 18 residues.